Listed below are T cell receptor beta chains from one sample, sequenced in a study of T cells after posttransplantation cyclophosphamide. The table came from immunoSEQ multiplex PCR; TCRdb's copy has only in-frame clones and leaves some out. The sample contains about 8,000 clones, about four fifths of which appear only once. The input for sequencing was CD4+ T cells sorted from blood, taken 950 to 1,200 days after allogeneic stem cell transplant with posttransplant cyclophosphamide. Receptors originate from a female patient between 40 and 55 years old who received an allogeneic stem cell transplant from a related donor, was CMV-positive, and had no GVHD. Part of the T cells may come from the graft donor. CDR3s include the opening cysteine and the closing phenylalanine or tryptophan. Each record gives: D gene, V gene, clone size, J gene, CDR3 protein, CDR3 DNA. The D gene is left open where the match is weak. Clone size is stated in some rows and not others, as once, few, many or a class when expanded.

-	TRBV10-1	-	TRBJ2-1	CASSETFGTRSNEQFF	TGCGCCAGCAGTGAGACGTTCGGGACAAGGTCCAATGAGCAGTTCTTC
-	TRBV7-2	-	TRBJ1-5	CASSARVGNQPQHF	TGTGCCAGCAGCGCCAGGGTGGGCAATCAGCCCCAGCATTTT
-	TRBV11-2	-	TRBJ1-6	CASSLAGLEGSPLHF	TGTGCCAGCAGCTTAGCAGGGTTGGAAGGGTCACCCCTCCACTTT
-	TRBV11-3	-	TRBJ2-3	CASSWGGTDTQYF	TGTGCCAGCAGCTGGGGGGGCACAGATACGCAGTATTTT
-	TRBV11-2	-	TRBJ1-1	CASSLMSIGTEAFF	TGTGCCAGCAGCTTAATGTCTATCGGCACTGAAGCTTTCTTT
-	TRBV4-1	-	TRBJ2-3	CASSLRPTGYTDTQYF	TGCGCCAGCAGCCTCCGCCCGACAGGCTACACAGATACGCAGTATTTT
TRBD1	TRBV10-3	-	TRBJ1-4	CAISESTGTKEELFF	TGTGCCATCAGTGAGTCGACAGGGACGAAGGAAGAACTGTTTTTT
-	TRBV7-2	-	TRBJ2-7	CASSLGGWSSYEQYF	TGTGCCAGCAGCTTAGGGGGCTGGAGCTCCTACGAGCAGTACTTC
TRBD2	TRBV5-8	-	TRBJ2-2	CASSFLAGVGGELFF	TGTGCCAGCAGCTTTCTAGCGGGGGTCGGCGGGGAGCTGTTTTTT
TRBD1	TRBV7-9	-	TRBJ2-1	CASSPRQGWNEQFF	TGTGCCAGCAGCCCCCGACAGGGTTGGAATGAGCAGTTCTTC
TRBD1	TRBV7-2	-	TRBJ2-7	CASSYRGYEQYF	TGTGCCAGCAGCTACAGGGGCTACGAGCAGTACTTC
-	TRBV20-1	-	TRBJ2-2	CSVQNIGELFF	TGCAGTGTTCAGAACATCGGGGAGCTGTTTTTT
TRBD1	TRBV11-2	-	TRBJ1-1	CASSPTGGTEAFF	TGTGCCAGCAGCCCCACAGGGGGCACTGAAGCTTTCTTT
TRBD1	TRBV28	-	TRBJ1-2	CASTTIGTGGDYGYTF	TGTGCCAGCACAACTATTGGGACAGGGGGAGACTATGGCTACACCTTC
TRBD2	TRBV6-6	-	TRBJ2-1	CASSYSGGGPRNEQFF	TGTGCCAGCAGTTACTCAGGCGGGGGGCCGAGGAATGAGCAGTTCTTC
-	TRBV5-1	-	TRBJ2-3	CASSERGAGTDTQYF	TGCGCCAGCAGCGAACGGGGGGCCGGCACAGATACGCAGTATTTT
-	TRBV6-5	-	TRBJ2-7	CASRTLSVNQQYF	TGTGCCAGCAGGACCCTCAGCGTTAATCAGCAGTACTTC
-	TRBV5-6	-	TRBJ1-1	CASSPDSARQRAFF	TGTGCCAGCAGCCCGGACAGCGCTCGCCAACGGGCTTTCTTT
-	TRBV28	-	TRBJ2-7	CASSIQGEQYF	TGTGCCAGCAGTATACAGGGCGAGCAGTACTTC
TRBD2	TRBV19	-	TRBJ2-2	CASSWAAGGELFF	TGTGCCAGTAGTTGGGCAGCGGGAGGGGAGCTGTTTTTT
TRBD1	TRBV25-1	once	TRBJ2-7	CASRTGGSYEQYF	TGTGCCAGCAGGACAGGGGGCTCCTACGAGCAGTACTTC
-	TRBV5-1	-	TRBJ2-2	CASSLHRGGGELFF	TGCGCCAGCAGCCTACACAGGGGAGGCGGGGAGCTGTTTTTT
TRBD1	TRBV18	-	TRBJ2-1	CASSPTGGSYNEQFF	TGTGCCAGCTCACCGACAGGGGGCTCCTACAATGAGCAGTTCTTC
-	TRBV29-1	-	TRBJ1-4	CSVVSREKLFF	TGCAGCGTTGTGAGTCGTGAAAAACTGTTTTTT
-	TRBV20-1	few	TRBJ2-2	CSVTAGGELFF	TGCAGTGTCACCGCCGGGGGGGAGCTGTTTTTT
TRBD1	TRBV7-8	-	TRBJ1-5	CASSLGWTGNQPQHF	TGTGCCAGCAGCTTAGGTTGGACAGGGAATCAGCCCCAGCATTTT
-	TRBV7-8	few	TRBJ1-2	CASSQTINTDSHFYGYTF	TGTGCCAGCAGCCAAACGATAAACACGGACAGCCACTTCTATGGCTACACCTTC
-	TRBV5-1	-	TRBJ1-1	CASSLRTAPTSTEAFF	TGCGCCAGCAGCTTGCGGACAGCTCCGACGAGCACTGAAGCTTTCTTT
TRBD1	TRBV6-5	-	TRBJ1-1	CASSQTGAANTEAFF	TGTGCCAGCAGTCAGACAGGGGCCGCGAACACTGAAGCTTTCTTT
-	TRBV6-5	-	TRBJ1-2	CASSYEGELHYGYTF	TGTGCCAGCAGTTACGAGGGGGAACTTCACTATGGCTACACCTTC
TRBD2	TRBV7-3	-	TRBJ2-2	CASSLLGTSTGELFF	TGTGCCAGCAGCTTATTGGGGACTAGCACCGGGGAGCTGTTTTTT
TRBD2	TRBV4-1	-	TRBJ2-2	CASSLLAGGTGELFF	TGCGCCAGCAGCCTACTAGCGGGGGGAACCGGGGAGCTGTTTTTT
TRBD2	TRBV5-1	-	TRBJ2-1	CASRRGISSGGRINEQFF	TGCGCCAGCAGACGTGGGATATCTAGCGGGGGCCGGATTAATGAGCAGTTCTTC
TRBD1	TRBV7-9	-	TRBJ1-1	CASSLRETGGAFF	TGTGCCAGCAGTCTAAGAGAAACAGGGGGAGCTTTCTTT
TRBD1	TRBV29-1	-	TRBJ2-5	CSARQGSETQYF	TGCAGCGCAAGACAGGGATCCGAGACCCAGTACTTC
-	TRBV19	-	TRBJ1-6	CASSRVGNSPLHF	TGTGCCAGTTCCAGGGTGGGTAATTCACCCCTCCACTTT
-	TRBV19	-	TRBJ2-3	CASSEWRGGSDTQYF	TGTGCCAGTAGTGAGTGGAGGGGGGGCTCCGATACGCAGTATTTT
-	TRBV7-6	-	TRBJ2-1	CASSLRQGTYNEQFF	TGTGCCAGCAGCTTAAGGCAGGGAACCTACAATGAGCAGTTCTTC
-	TRBV10-3	-	TRBJ1-5	CAISESRVNQPQHF	TGTGCCATCAGTGAGTCCAGGGTCAATCAGCCCCAGCATTTT